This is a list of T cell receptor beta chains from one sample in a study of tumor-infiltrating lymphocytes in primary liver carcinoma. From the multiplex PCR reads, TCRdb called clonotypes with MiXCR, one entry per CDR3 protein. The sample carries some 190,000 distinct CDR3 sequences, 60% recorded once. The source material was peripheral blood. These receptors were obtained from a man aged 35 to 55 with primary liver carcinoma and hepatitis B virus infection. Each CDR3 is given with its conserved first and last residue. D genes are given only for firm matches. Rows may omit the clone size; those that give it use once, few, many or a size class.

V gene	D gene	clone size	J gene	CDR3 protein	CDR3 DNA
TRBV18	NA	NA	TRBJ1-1	CASSPSKGLNTEAFF	TGTGCCAGCTCACCTAGTAAAGGATTGAACACTGAAGCTTTCTTT
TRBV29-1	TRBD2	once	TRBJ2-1	CSVMETSPYNELLF	TGCAGCGTTATGGAGACTAGCCCCTACAATGAGCTGTTATTC
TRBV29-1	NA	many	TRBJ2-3	CSGGQALSGSGATDTQYF	TGCAGCGGTGGACAGGCGCTAAGCGGGAGCGGCGCCACAGATACGCAGTATTTT
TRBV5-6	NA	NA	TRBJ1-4	CASSLTWRDEKLFF	TGTGCCAGCAGCTTGACCTGGCGGGATGAAAAACTGTTTTTT
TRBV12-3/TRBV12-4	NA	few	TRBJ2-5	CASSLGLDGRIYF	TGTGCCAGCAGTTTAGGACTAGACGGCCGTATTTACTTC
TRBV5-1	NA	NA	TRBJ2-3	CASSFSPGTTDTQYF	TGCGCCAGCAGCTTTTCTCCGGGGACCACAGATACGCAGTATTTT
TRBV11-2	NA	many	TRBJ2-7	CASSLGIYEQYF	TGTGCCAGCAGCTTGGGGATTTACGAGCAGTACTTC
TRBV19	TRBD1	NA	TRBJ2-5	CASSAGTEGETQYF	TGTGCCAGTAGTGCCGGGACAGAGGGAGAGACCCAGTACTTC
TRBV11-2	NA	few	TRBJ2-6	CANSLRSSSRANVLTF	TGTGCCAACAGCTTACGGAGTAGCTCTCGGGCCAACGTCCTGACTTTC
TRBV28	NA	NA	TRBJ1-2	CASSLQDRRDYGYTF	TGTGCCAGCAGTTTACAGGACAGAAGAGACTATGGCTACACCTTC
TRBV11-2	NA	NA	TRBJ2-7	CASSLIGYEQYF	TGTGCCAGCAGCCTAATAGGTTACGAGCAGTACTTC
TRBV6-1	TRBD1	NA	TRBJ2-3	CASDRALVTDTQYF	TGTGCCAGCGACAGGGCGCTGGTCACAGATACGCAGTATTTT
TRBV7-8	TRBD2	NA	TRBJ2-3	CGSNPSGNTDTQYF	TGTGGCAGCAACCCTAGCGGGAACACAGATACGCAGTATTTT
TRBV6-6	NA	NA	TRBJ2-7	CARSPDVVGEQYF	TGTGCCAGGAGTCCAGACGTCGTTGGCGAGCAGTACTTC
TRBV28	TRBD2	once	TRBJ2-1	CASSHSGRTRNEQFF	TGCGCCAGCAGTCATAGCGGGAGGACCCGAAATGAGCAGTTCTTC
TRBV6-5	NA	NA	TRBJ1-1	CASSLFSRGTEAFF	TGTGCCAGCAGTTTGTTTTCCAGGGGAACTGAAGCTTTCTTT
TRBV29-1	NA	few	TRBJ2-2	CSASLGNLNTGELFF	TGCAGCGCCTCCTTGGGCAACTTGAACACCGGGGAGCTGTTTTTT
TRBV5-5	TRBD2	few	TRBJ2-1	CASSWGGTSSYNEQFF	TGTGCCAGCAGCTGGGGGGGGACTTCTTCCTACAATGAGCAGTTCTTC
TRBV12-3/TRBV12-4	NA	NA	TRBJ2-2	CASSPELVGVTGELFF	TGTGCCAGCAGCCCCGAGCTTGTGGGAGTCACCGGGGAGCTGTTTTTT
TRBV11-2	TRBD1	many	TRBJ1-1	CASSPGQGVMGNTEAFF	TGTGCCAGCAGCCCCGGACAGGGGGTCATGGGGAACACTGAAGCTTTCTTT
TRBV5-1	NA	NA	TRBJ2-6	CASTQGSGANVLTF	TGCGCCAGTACACAGGGCTCTGGGGCCAACGTCCTGACTTTC
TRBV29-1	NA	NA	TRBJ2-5	CSYAGADGGETQYF	TGCAGTTATGCAGGGGCTGATGGTGGAGAGACCCAGTACTTC